These 3 T cell receptor beta chains were all obtained from the same sample, sequenced in a study of graft-versus-host responses after intestinal transplantation. The method was immunoSEQ multiplex PCR; TCRdb's version includes in-frame clones alone and lacks a portion of them. Counted here are about 25,000 clones, approximately 95% occurring once; the ten biggest clones make up around 0.52%. This specimen consisted of PBMCs, obtained 156 days after intestinal transplant. The receptors were gathered from a human patient who received an intestinal transplant, so some T cells may come from the graft donor.

This chain joins TRBV7-7 and TRBJ2-7, with 7 bases identical to TRBD2. V shed 1 base, J shed 6 bases, and the junction held 3 bases outside the gene matches. CDR1 and CDR2 (germline): SSHAT, FNYEAQ (reference sequence). CDR3 length equals 13 residues. CDR3 amino acids: CASSLVGGGEQYF. CDR3 DNA sequence: TGTGCCAGCAGCTTAGTCGGCGGGGGCGAGCAGTACTTC.

V usage is TRBV19 and J usage is TRBJ2-5; D remains ambiguous. The DNA matches TRBJ2-7 better at its end, which makes the J call doubtful. Germline V CDR1 and CDR2: LNHDA, SQIVND (reference sequence). The CDR3 covers 13 residues. CDR3 DNA sequence: TGTGCCAGTAGTATCGGCAGCGCCTACGAGCAGTACTTC. It translates to CASSIGSAYEQYF.

The CDR3, as DNA: TGTGCCAGCTCACCACCGCTTGGGAATGAGCAGTTCTTC. This encodes CASSPPLGNEQFF. The V call is TRBV18, the J call TRBJ2-1; D not resolved. CDR3 size: 13 residues. From germline, CDR1 is KGHSH and CDR2 LQKENI. The V end lost 0 bases, the J end lost 7 bases, and 7 bases lay between the germline ends.